This T cell receptor beta chain was recorded in a study of shared T cell receptors in the human thymus. Assay: immunoSEQ multiplex PCR; the TCRdb copy retains only in-frame clones and omits some. The sample consists of over 650,000 clones, around 87% of them appearing once. These same records also appear under a second study, on human thymus T cells. That study reports: Congenital heart defects were the reason for the corrective surgery that the donors, healthy Finnish infants, were having. Thymic material originated from resections removed in the course of corrective heart surgery. Seemingly biased V and J gene usage marked thymic and blood repertoires. Related work found strong thymic repertoire overlap between unrelated individuals.

This receptor was identified in a boy in the first two years of life with a congenital heart defect. The specimen sequenced was thymocytes.

The CDR3 region is CASSERGGRADTQYF. CDR3 sequence (DNA): TGTGCCAGCAGTGAAAGGGGGGGCCGGGCAGATACGCAGTATTTT. V gene TRBV6-4 combines with J gene TRBJ2-3; TRBD2 is a possible D gene (7 bases). This CDR3 is built from 15 residues. Germline V gene data show CDR1 as MRHNA and CDR2 as SNTAGT. The V gene lost 3 bases and the J gene lost 4 bases, with 14 bases spanning the gap.